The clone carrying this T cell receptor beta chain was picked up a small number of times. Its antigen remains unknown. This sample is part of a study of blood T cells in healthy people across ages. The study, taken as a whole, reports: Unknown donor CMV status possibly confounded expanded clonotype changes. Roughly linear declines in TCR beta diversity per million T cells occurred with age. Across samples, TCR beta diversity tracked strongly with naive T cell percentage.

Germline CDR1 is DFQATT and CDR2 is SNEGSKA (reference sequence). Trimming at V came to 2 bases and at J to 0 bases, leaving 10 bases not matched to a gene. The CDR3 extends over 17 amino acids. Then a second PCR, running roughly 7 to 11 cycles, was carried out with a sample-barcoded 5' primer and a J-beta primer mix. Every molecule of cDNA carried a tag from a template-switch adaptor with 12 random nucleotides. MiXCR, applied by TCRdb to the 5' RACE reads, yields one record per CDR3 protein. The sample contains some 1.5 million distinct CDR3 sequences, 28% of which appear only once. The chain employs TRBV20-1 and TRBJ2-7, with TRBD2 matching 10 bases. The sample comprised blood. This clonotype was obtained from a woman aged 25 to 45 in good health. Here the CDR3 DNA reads TGCAGTGCTAGAATGCTGTCTAGCGGGAGTACCTCCTACGAGCAGTACTTC. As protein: CSARMLSSGSTSYEQYF.